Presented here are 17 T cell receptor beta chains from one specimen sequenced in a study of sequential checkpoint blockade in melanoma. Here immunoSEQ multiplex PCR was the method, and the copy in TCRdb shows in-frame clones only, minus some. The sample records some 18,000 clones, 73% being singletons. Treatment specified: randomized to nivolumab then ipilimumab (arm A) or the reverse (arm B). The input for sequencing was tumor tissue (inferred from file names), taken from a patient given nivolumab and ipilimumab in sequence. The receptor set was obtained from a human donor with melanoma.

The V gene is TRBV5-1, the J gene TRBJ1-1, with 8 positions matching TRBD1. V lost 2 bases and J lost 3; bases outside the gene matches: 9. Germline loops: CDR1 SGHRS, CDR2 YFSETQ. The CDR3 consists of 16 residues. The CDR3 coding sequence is TGCGCCAGCAGCTTTCGGGACAGGCGTGGGGACACTGAAGCTTTCTTT. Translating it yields CASSFRDRRGDTEAFF.

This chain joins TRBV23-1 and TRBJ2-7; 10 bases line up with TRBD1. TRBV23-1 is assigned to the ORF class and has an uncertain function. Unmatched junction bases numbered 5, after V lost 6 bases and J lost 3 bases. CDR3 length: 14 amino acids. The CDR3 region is CASSQWTGGYEQYF. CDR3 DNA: TGCGCCAGCAGCCAGTGGACAGGGGGCTACGAGCAGTACTTC.

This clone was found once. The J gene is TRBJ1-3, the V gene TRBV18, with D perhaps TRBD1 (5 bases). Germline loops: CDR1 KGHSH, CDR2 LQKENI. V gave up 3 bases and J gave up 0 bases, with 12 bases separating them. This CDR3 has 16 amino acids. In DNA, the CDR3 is TGTGCCAGCTCACCTGGGACCCTGAGCTCTGGAAACACCATATATTTT. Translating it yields CASSPGTLSSGNTIYF.

CDR3 residues: CAWSVYGAKNIQYF. The CDR3, as DNA: TGTGCCTGGAGTGTATACGGTGCCAAAAACATTCAGTACTTC. The chain carries TRBV30 and TRBJ2-4, with D unclear. The germline CDR1 and CDR2 sequences are GTSNPN and SVGIG (reference sequence). With 0 bases removed from V and 1 base from J, the gap between germline ends came to 7 bases. The CDR3 loop spans 14 amino acids.

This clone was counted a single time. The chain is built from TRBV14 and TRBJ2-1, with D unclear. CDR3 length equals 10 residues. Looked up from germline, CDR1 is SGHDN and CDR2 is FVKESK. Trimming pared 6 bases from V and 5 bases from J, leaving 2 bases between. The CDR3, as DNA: TGTGCCAGCAGTAACAATGAGCAGTTCTTC. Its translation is CASSNNEQFF.

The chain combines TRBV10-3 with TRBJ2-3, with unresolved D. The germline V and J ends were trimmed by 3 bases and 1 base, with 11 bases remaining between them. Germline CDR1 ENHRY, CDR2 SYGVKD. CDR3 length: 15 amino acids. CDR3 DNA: TGTGCCATCAGTGAAACTGACGCTCGCACAGATACGCAGTATTTT. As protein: CAISETDARTDTQYF.

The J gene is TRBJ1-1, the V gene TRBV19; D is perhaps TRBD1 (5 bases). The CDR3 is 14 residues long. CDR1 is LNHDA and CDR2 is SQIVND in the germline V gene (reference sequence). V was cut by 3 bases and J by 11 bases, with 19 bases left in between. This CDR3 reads CASSISSGGNEAFF. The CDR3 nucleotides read TGTGCCAGTAGTATTTCGTCCGGGGGAAATGAGGCTTTCTTT.

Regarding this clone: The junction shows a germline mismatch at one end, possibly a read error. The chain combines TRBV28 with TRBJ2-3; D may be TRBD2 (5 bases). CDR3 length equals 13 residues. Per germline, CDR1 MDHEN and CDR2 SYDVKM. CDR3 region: CASIPFSGSRMHF. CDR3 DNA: TGTGCCAGCATCCCCTTTTCGGGGTCCCGCATGCATTTT.

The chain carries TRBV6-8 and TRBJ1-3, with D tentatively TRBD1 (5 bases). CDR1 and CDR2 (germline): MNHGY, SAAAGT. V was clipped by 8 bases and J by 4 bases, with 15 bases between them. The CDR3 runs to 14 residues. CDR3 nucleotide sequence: TGTGCCAGCTCCTTCGGGGGTCCAGGAAACACCATATATTTT. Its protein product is CASSFGGPGNTIYF.

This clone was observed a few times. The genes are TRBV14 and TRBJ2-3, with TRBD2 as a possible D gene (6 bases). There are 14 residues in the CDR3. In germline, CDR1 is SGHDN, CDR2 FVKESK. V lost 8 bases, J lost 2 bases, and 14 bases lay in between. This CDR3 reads CASSPDYYTDTQYF. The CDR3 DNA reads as TGTGCCAGCTCACCGGACTATTACACAGATACGCAGTATTTT.

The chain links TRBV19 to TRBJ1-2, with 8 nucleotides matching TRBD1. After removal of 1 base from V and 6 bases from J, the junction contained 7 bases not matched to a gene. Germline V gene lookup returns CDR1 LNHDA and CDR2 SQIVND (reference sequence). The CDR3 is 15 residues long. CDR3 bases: TGTGCCAGTAGTATAGCTGGACAGGGACCTAATGGCTACACCTTC. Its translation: CASSIAGQGPNGYTF.

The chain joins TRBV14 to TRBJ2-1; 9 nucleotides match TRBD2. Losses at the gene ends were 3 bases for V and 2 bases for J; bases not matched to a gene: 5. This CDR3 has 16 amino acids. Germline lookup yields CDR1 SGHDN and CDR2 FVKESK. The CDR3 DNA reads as TGTGCCAGCAGCCAGTCTAGCGGGACACCCTACAATGAGCAGTTCTTC. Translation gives CASSQSSGTPYNEQFF.

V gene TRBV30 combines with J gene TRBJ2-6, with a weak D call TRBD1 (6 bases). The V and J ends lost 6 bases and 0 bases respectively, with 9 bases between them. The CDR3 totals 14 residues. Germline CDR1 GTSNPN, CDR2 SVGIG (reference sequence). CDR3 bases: TGTGCCTGCTACAGGGACTCTGGGGCCAACGTCCTGACTTTC. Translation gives CACYRDSGANVLTF.

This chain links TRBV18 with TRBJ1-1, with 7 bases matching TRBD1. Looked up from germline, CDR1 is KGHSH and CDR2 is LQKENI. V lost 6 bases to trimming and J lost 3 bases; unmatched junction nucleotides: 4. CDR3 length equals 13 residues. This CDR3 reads CASSQQGHTEAFF. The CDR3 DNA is TGTGCCAGCTCTCAACAGGGGCACACTGAAGCTTTCTTT.

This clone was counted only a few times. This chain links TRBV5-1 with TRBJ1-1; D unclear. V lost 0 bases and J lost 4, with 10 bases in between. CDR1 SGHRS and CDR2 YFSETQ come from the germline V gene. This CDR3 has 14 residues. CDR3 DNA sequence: TGCGCCAGCAGCTTGGTAGGACCGACCACTGAAGCTTTCTTT. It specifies CASSLVGPTTEAFF.

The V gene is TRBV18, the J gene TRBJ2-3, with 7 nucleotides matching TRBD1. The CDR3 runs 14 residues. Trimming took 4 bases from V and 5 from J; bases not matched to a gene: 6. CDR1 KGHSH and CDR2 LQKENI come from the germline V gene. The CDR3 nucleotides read TGTGCCAGCTCACTGACAGGGAGAGGAGATACGCAGTATTTT. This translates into CASSLTGRGDTQYF.

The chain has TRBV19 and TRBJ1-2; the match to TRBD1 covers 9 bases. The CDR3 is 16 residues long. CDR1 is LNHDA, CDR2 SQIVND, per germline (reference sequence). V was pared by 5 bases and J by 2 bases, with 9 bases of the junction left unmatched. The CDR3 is CASSLDRGKSNYGYTF. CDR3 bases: TGTGCCAGTAGTCTCGACAGGGGGAAAAGCAACTATGGCTACACCTTC. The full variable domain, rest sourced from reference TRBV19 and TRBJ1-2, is DGGITQSPKYLFRKEGQNVTLSCEQNLNHDAMYWYRQDPGQGLRLIYYSQIVNDFQKGDIAEGYSVSREKKESFPLTVTSAQKNPTAFYLCASSLDRGKSNYGYTFGSGTRLTVV.